These T cell receptor beta chains were read from a single sample in a study of blood T cells in healthy people across ages. TCRdb fed the 5' RACE reads into MiXCR, producing one record per CDR3 protein. There are about 1.5 million distinct CDR3 sequences in the sample; 40% to 45% occur only once, and approximately 4.1% lies in the top ten. Sample: blood. The receptors shown here come from a woman aged 18-35 years in good health. CDR3s include the opening cysteine and the closing phenylalanine or tryptophan. The D gene is left open where the match is weak. Only part of the rows carry a size: once, few, many, or a class if the clone is expanded.

clone_size j_call v_call d_call cdr3_aa cdr3_nt
few TRBJ2-5 TRBV20-1 . CSARDGTQYF TGCAGTGCTAGAGATGGGACCCAGTACTTC
. TRBJ1-6 TRBV19 . CASSFTSYNSPLHF TGTGCCAGTAGTTTTACCTCCTATAATTCACCCCTCCACTTT
once TRBJ2-7 TRBV28 . CANSPNTGNSHEQYF TGTGCCAACAGTCCGAATACAGGGAATTCACACGAGCAGTACTTC
. TRBJ2-1 TRBV29-1 TRBD2 CSVEPGGEWSYNEQFF TGCAGCGTTGAACCCGGGGGGGAATGGTCCTACAATGAGCAGTTCTTC
few TRBJ1-2 TRBV5-1 . CASAWDLDGYTF TGCGCCAGCGCATGGGACCTGGATGGCTACACCTTC
. TRBJ2-1 TRBV6-5 TRBD2 CASSYRDYLFF TGTGCCAGCAGTTACCGGGACTATTTGTTCTTC
. TRBJ2-7 TRBV27 . CASSVSGYTYEQYF TGTGCCAGCAGTGTATCGGGATACACCTACGAGCAGTACTTC
. TRBJ2-1 TRBV25-1 . CASTRSGPYNEQFF TGTGCCAGCACGCGGTCGGGGCCATACAATGAGCAGTTCTTC
. TRBJ1-3 TRBV6-2/TRBV6-3 . CASSDGPSSGNTIYF TGTGCCAGTTCTGACGGACCCAGCTCTGGAAACACCATATATTTT
. TRBJ1-1 TRBV20-1 . CSARPTQEIAEAFF TGCAGTGCTAGACCTACCCAAGAGATAGCTGAAGCTTTCTTT
many TRBJ2-1 TRBV7-3 . CASSLKGSSYNEQFF TGTGCCAGCAGCTTAAAGGGGAGCTCCTACAATGAGCAGTTCTTC
. TRBJ2-5 TRBV10-3 . CAISGDRETQYF TGTGCCATCAGCGGGGATCGGGAGACCCAGTACTTC
few TRBJ2-7 TRBV21-1 . CASRKKSGTGNSYEQYF TGTGCCAGCAGAAAAAAGTCCGGGACAGGGAACTCCTACGAGCAGTACTTC
. TRBJ2-1 TRBV29-1 . CSVEGRNGDNEQFF TGCAGCGTTGAAGGAAGAAACGGTGACAATGAGCAGTTCTTC
. TRBJ2-2 TRBV6-5 . CASSYEGGNTGELFF TGTGCCAGCAGTTACGAGGGCGGGAACACCGGGGAGCTGTTTTTT
. TRBJ2-3 TRBV29-1 TRBD1 CSARGGTGEKGGGTDTQYF TGCAGCGCCAGAGGGGGAACAGGGGAGAAAGGGGGTGGCACAGATACGCAGTATTTT
. TRBJ1-2 TRBV6-5 . CASSSPGLSYYGYTF TGTGCCAGCAGCTCCCCGGGGCTCTCTTACTATGGCTACACCTTC
. TRBJ2-2 TRBV5-1 TRBD1 CASSPDRVWTGELFF TGCGCCAGCAGCCCGGACAGGGTATGGACCGGGGAGCTGTTTTTT
. TRBJ2-5 TRBV29-1 . CSVGHQETQYF TGCAGCGTTGGACACCAAGAGACCCAGTACTTC
once TRBJ2-2 TRBV20-1 TRBD2 CSARDSTSATNTGELFF TGCAGTGCTAGAGATAGTACTAGCGCAACGAACACCGGGGAGCTGTTTTTT
. TRBJ1-1 TRBV7-9 TRBD1 CASSDRDRDTEAFF TGTGCCAGCAGCGACCGGGACAGGGACACTGAAGCTTTCTTT
. TRBJ2-7 TRBV15 . CATSRGDEQYF TGTGCCACCAGCAGAGGGGATGAGCAGTACTTC
. TRBJ2-5 TRBV20-1 . CSARDWGGPNQETQYF TGCAGTGCTAGAGATTGGGGGGGGCCAAATCAAGAGACCCAGTACTTC
few TRBJ2-7 TRBV29-1 TRBD1 CSVDRTGGHEQYF TGCAGCGTTGATAGGACAGGGGGCCACGAGCAGTACTTC
few TRBJ2-1 TRBV20-1 . CSARPLNEQFF TGCAGTGCAAGGCCCCTCAATGAGCAGTTCTTC
. TRBJ2-7 TRBV2 . CASTQHSHNEQYF TGTGCCAGCACTCAGCACTCCCACAATGAGCAGTACTTC
once TRBJ2-3 TRBV29-1 TRBD2 CSVDKRGRDTQYF TGCAGCGTTGACAAGCGGGGACGGGATACGCAGTATTTT
. TRBJ1-2 TRBV2 TRBD1 CASSLTGGYGHTF TGTGCCAGCAGTCTGACAGGGGGCTATGGCCACACCTTC
. TRBJ2-5 TRBV6-2/TRBV6-3 TRBD2 CASTETWTSRYQETQYF TGTGCCAGCACCGAAACTTGGACTAGCAGATACCAAGAGACCCAGTACTTC
. TRBJ2-3 TRBV27 . CASSRLFRFPYSTDTQYF TGTGCCAGCAGCCGACTTTTTCGGTTCCCTTACAGCACAGATACGCAGTATTTT
. TRBJ2-5 TRBV20-1 . CSARDRVGQETQYF TGCAGTGCTAGAGACAGGGTAGGGCAAGAGACCCAGTACTTC
. TRBJ2-1 TRBV28 . CASTGSHNEQFF TGTGCCAGCACGGGCAGCCACAATGAGCAGTTCTTC
few TRBJ2-1 TRBV2 TRBD1 CASRAGTGNNNEQFF TGTGCCAGCAGGGCCGGGACAGGTAATAACAATGAGCAGTTCTTC
. TRBJ1-2 TRBV29-1 . CSVELSGIGYGYTF TGCAGCGTTGAATTATCGGGGATTGGCTATGGCTACACCTTC
few TRBJ2-1 TRBV20-1 . CSARLAQEQQFF TGCAGTGCTAGGCTAGCGCAAGAGCAGCAGTTCTTC
. TRBJ2-1 TRBV4-3 . CASSQQGSWGEQFF TGCGCCAGCAGCCAACAGGGGTCTTGGGGTGAGCAGTTCTTC
. TRBJ2-7 TRBV29-1 . CSARLDGGWSEQYF TGCAGCGCACGATTGGACGGGGGTTGGAGTGAGCAGTACTTC
. TRBJ2-3 TRBV6-5 . CASSYSKRDTQYF TGTGCCAGCAGTTACTCGAAAAGGGATACGCAGTATTTT
few TRBJ2-7 TRBV3-1 TRBD2 CASRNSGSVYEQYF TGTGCCAGCCGCAATAGCGGGAGCGTTTACGAGCAGTACTTC
. TRBJ2-5 TRBV3-1 . CANSQGPSQETQYF TGTGCCAACAGCCAGGGGCCGAGCCAAGAGACCCAGTACTTC
. TRBJ2-7 TRBV4-3 TRBD1 CASSQAQGSFHEQYF TGCGCCAGCAGCCAAGCACAGGGGAGTTTCCACGAGCAGTACTTC
few TRBJ2-3 TRBV19 . CASSIGGTQYF TGTGCCAGTAGTATCGGCGGTACGCAGTATTTT
few TRBJ2-3 TRBV12-3/TRBV12-4 . CASSLGLQTDTQYF TGTGCCAGCAGTTTGGGTCTTCAGACAGATACGCAGTATTTT
. TRBJ1-1 TRBV4-3 . CASSQVTGNTEAFF TGCGCCAGCAGCCAAGTAACGGGAAACACTGAAGCTTTCTTT
. TRBJ1-1 TRBV20-1 . CSAGPLDTEAFF TGCAGTGCTGGTCCCTTGGACACTGAAGCTTTCTTT
few TRBJ2-1 TRBV5-1 . CASSLSPGPATEQFF TGCGCCAGCAGCTTGTCCCCGGGACCAGCTACGGAGCAGTTCTTC